This T cell receptor beta chain is from a study of CD8+ T cells in alopecia areata. Overall study: The authors grafted skin from approximately 6-12-month-old C3H/HeJ donors with spontaneous alopecia onto roughly 7-10-week-old female C3H/HeJ mice.

Germline lookup yields CDR1 SGHDT and CDR2 FRDEAV. This CDR3 comprises 12 residues. V was pared by 5 bases and J by 0 bases, with 6 bases between. Investigators isolated RNA and reverse transcribed it into cDNA to act as the sequencing template. Produced via immunoSEQ multiplex PCR; TCRdb's table is partial and in-frame only. Recorded here are about 1,600 clones, none singletons. Study-wide results and caveats: Among the cells sequenced in scalp samples are also the resident alphabeta T cells of normal skin. Affected scalp, especially in alopecia totalis/universalis, had a higher clonality than normal scalp did.

Stated time point: mouse skin at time of skin grafting. This clone is medium-sized in the sample. Its antigen is as yet unknown. These gene names are mouse names. From the germline J gene comes the end of the CDR3, since the read stops 4 residues before it. The sequence came from a C3H/HeJ mouse with alopecia areata. MHC haplotype of the mouse line: H2-k. The chain joins TRBV14 to TRBJ2-7, with D possibly TRBD1 on 6 matching bases. The sequencing here drew on skin, taken at week 0. The part of the CDR3 DNA that was read is TGTGCCAGCAGGGACAGCTCCTAT. Translated, it gives CASRDSSY. The whole CDR3 sequence is CASRDSSYEQYF.